The clone carrying this T cell receptor (beta chain) has just one count. The CDR3 contains 18 residues. In germline, CDR1 is ENHRY, CDR2 SYGVKD. V lost 7 bases to trimming and J lost 2 bases; unmatched junction nucleotides: 16. Using immunoSEQ multiplex PCR, the repertoire was profiled, and TCRdb retains in-frame clones only, with some absent. Here the sample spans about 100,000 clones, approximately 90% being singletons. This record comes from a study of T cell changes during pregnancy in multiple sclerosis. Specimen: peripheral blood, collected in the second trimester of pregnancy. The clonotype comes from a female donor with multiple sclerosis, enrolled in a pregnancy study. The J gene is TRBJ2-3, the V gene TRBV10-3, with 9 bases that match TRBD1. Here the CDR3 reads CAIKRTGGAEGNTDTQYF. CDR3 bases: TGTGCCATCAAGAGAACAGGGGGCGCCGAAGGTAACACAGATACGCAGTATTTT.